One sample yielded the 16 T cell receptor beta chains listed below, sequenced in a study of CD8+ T cells in alopecia areata. TCR sequencing used cDNA made by reverse transcription of extracted RNA. Sequenced by immunoSEQ multiplex PCR; TCRdb stores in-frame clones only, minus some. The repertoire holds 100,000 to 150,000 clones, with around 49% as singletons. The source was CD8+ T cells sorted from blood, collected at week 0. The source is a human donor with alopecia areata.

J is TRBJ2-5 and V is TRBV5-4; 8 bases map to TRBD1. Germline loops: CDR1 SGHNT, CDR2 YYREEE (reference sequence). The CDR3 length is 13 residues. V gave up 3 bases and J gave up 3 bases; unmatched junction bases: 1. CDR3 in amino acids: CASSSTGEETQYF. CDR3 coding DNA: TGTGCCAGCAGCTCGACAGGGGAAGAGACCCAGTACTTC.

In the case of this clone: The same CDR3 can be traced to other DNA sequences in this sample. The chain combines TRBV6-5 with TRBJ2-5; D may be TRBD1 (6 bases). The CDR3 consists of 12 residues. The ends were cut back, 6 bases at V and 3 bases at J, with 8 bases in the middle. Looked up from germline, CDR1 is MNHEY and CDR2 is SVGAGI. The CDR3 sequence: CASSSGEETQYF. The CDR3 coding sequence is TGTGCCAGCAGCTCAGGGGAAGAGACCCAGTACTTC.

This clone turned up a few times. CDR3 loop: CSVEEGTSGSYEQYF. CDR3 in DNA: TGCAGCGTTGAAGAGGGGACTAGCGGCTCCTACGAGCAGTACTTC. This chain connects TRBV29-1 to TRBJ2-7; 11 nucleotides align to TRBD2. Germline CDR1 SQVTM, CDR2 ANQGSEA. J gave up 0 bases and V 0 bases, and 1 base lay outside the gene matches. This CDR3 contains 15 residues.

This clone has only one observation. The chain is built from TRBV5-6 and TRBJ2-7; 9 bases are a match to TRBD1. CDR1 SGHDT and CDR2 YYEEEE come from the germline V gene. The CDR3 is 14 residues long. V was clipped by 3 bases and J by 6 bases; unmatched bases: 7. The CDR3 is CASSSGTGISEQYF. In DNA form, the CDR3 reads TGTGCCAGCAGCTCCGGGACAGGGATTTCCGAGCAGTACTTC.

This clone was counted only a few times. This chain's CDR3 is CAISDPRGGLIHNEQFF. CDR3 DNA sequence: TGTGCCATCAGTGACCCTCGGGGGGGACTAATCCACAATGAGCAGTTCTTC. The rearrangement links TRBV10-3 to TRBJ2-1, with TRBD2 matching over 8 bases. Germline V gives CDR1 ENHRY, CDR2 SYGVKD. The CDR3 totals 17 residues. The ends lost 3 bases at V and 5 bases at J; junction bases unmatched: 12.

The chain couples TRBV5-4 to TRBJ1-1, with D tentatively TRBD1 (6 bases). Germline CDR1 and CDR2: SGHNT and YYREEE (reference sequence). Trimming shortened V by 5 bases and J by 10 bases, and 24 bases separated the two germline ends. The CDR3 sequence is 15 residues long. CDR3: CASRSGGTPESGAFF. The CDR3 coding sequence is TGTGCCAGCAGATCAGGCGGGACACCCGAATCGGGAGCTTTCTTT.

The chain carries TRBV7-8 and TRBJ2-7, with D possibly TRBD2 on 6 matching bases. Looked up from germline, CDR1 is SGHVS and CDR2 is FQNEAQ. With 1 base removed from V and 6 bases from J, the gap between germline ends came to 13 bases. The CDR3 runs 14 residues. The CDR3 sequence: CASSLELAIGEQYF. The CDR3 DNA reads as TGTGCCAGCAGCTTAGAGCTAGCGATCGGCGAGCAGTACTTC.

V is TRBV29-1 and J is TRBJ2-4; 9 bases fit TRBD1. CDR3 length: 19 amino acids. The germline CDR1 and CDR2 sequences are SQVTM and ANQGSEA. Unmatched junction bases numbered 14, after V lost 0 bases and J lost 2 bases. CDR3 residues: CSVEDRDRELVGTKNIQYF. The CDR3, as DNA: TGCAGCGTTGAAGACCGGGACAGGGAACTCGTGGGAACCAAAAACATTCAGTACTTC.

The rearrangement uses TRBV7-6 and TRBJ2-1, with D perhaps matching TRBD1 (6 bases). Germline V gene sequence: CDR1 SGHVS, CDR2 FNYEAQ. V was shortened by 2 bases and J by 8 bases, with 16 bases between the two germline ends. This CDR3 has 15 residues. The CDR3 DNA follows: TGTGCCAGCAGCTTATATACCAGGGGATCCGATGAGCAGTTCTTC. This gives the protein CASSLYTRGSDEQFF.

The J gene is TRBJ2-7, the V gene TRBV4-3, with D perhaps being TRBD1 or TRBD2 (5 bases each). Germline-derived CDR1 and CDR2 are LGHNA and YSLEER. The CDR3 length is 14 residues. Deletions cut 5 bases from V and 5 bases from J, with 16 bases between. DNA for the CDR3: TGCGCCAGCAGCAACCGGGACCAGTACAACGAGCAGTACTTC. Translated, it gives CASSNRDQYNEQYF.

The rearrangement uses TRBV6-5 and TRBJ2-1; D is unclear. The CDR3 sequence is 15 residues long. Germline-derived CDR1 and CDR2 are MNHEY and SVGAGI. Trimming shortened V by 2 bases and J by 2 bases, and 10 bases separated the two germline ends. Written as DNA, the CDR3 is TGTGCCAGCAGTTACGGTCTAGACGCCTACAATGAGCAGTTCTTC. Protein sequence: CASSYGLDAYNEQFF.

This clone was observed a few times. The genes are TRBV5-6 and TRBJ2-5; 7 positions match TRBD2. Germline V lookup: CDR1 SGHDT, CDR2 YYEEEE. The junction had 5 bases not matched to a gene; V was cut back by 4 bases and J by 5 bases. The length of the CDR3 is 13 residues. For the CDR3, the DNA is TGTGCCAGCAGCGGGGGGGAGGCGGAGACCCAGTACTTC. It is translated as CASSGGEAETQYF.

This clone was seen only a few times. This chain connects TRBV5-4 to TRBJ2-7; D could derive from TRBD1 or TRBD2 (6 bases each). Trimming took off 6 bases at V and 4 bases at J, with 17 bases between the two ends. CDR1 is SGHNT, CDR2 YYREEE, per germline (reference sequence). The CDR3 is 14 residues long. The CDR3 sequence: CASTLGAGPYEQYF. For the CDR3, the DNA is TGTGCCAGCACCCTGGGGGCGGGGCCATACGAGCAGTACTTC.

The genes are TRBV27 and TRBJ2-2; D unresolved. CDR1 MNHEY and CDR2 SMNVEV come from the germline V gene (reference sequence). The CDR3 has 12 residues. Between the trimmed V and J ends, which lost 4 bases and 7 bases, there was a span of 7 bases. The CDR3 sequence is CASSSELGELFF. Here the CDR3 DNA reads TGTGCCAGCAGTTCAGAACTCGGGGAGCTGTTTTTT.

The CDR3 region has the DNA TGTGCCAGCAGCCACTCCGGGACAGGGGACACTGAAGCTTTCTTT. It is translated as CASSHSGTGDTEAFF. The chain uses TRBV13 and TRBJ1-1, with TRBD1 identical over 10 bases. Germline values: CDR1 PRHDT, CDR2 FYEKMQ (reference sequence). The length of the CDR3 is 15 residues. V shed 5 bases and J 3 bases; nucleotides not matched to a gene: 6. Filled out from reference TRBV13 and TRBJ1-1, the complete variable domain reads AAGVIQSPRHLIKEKRETATLKCYPIPRHDTVYWYQQGPGQDPQFLISFYEKMQSDKGSIPDRFSAQQFSDYHSELNMSSLELGDSALYFCASSHSGTGDTEAFFGQGTRLTVV.

The chain employs TRBV19 and TRBJ2-1, with D uncertain. Germline V gene data show CDR1 as LNHDA and CDR2 as SQIVND (reference sequence). The CDR3 runs to 15 residues. The V gene lost 2 bases and the J gene lost 0 bases, with 8 bases spanning the gap. CDR3 residues: CASSISPSSYNEQFF. CDR3 bases: TGTGCCAGTAGTATAAGCCCCAGCTCCTACAATGAGCAGTTCTTC.